This entry lists 27 T cell receptor beta chains sequenced from one sample in a study of shared clonotypes between healthy human individuals. Sequenced by immunoSEQ multiplex PCR; TCRdb stores in-frame clones only, minus some. The sample consists of 2 million to 2.5 million clones, 95% of them appearing once. The material sequenced was naive CD4+ T cells sorted from blood. Subset: CD45RA+ positively selected. The receptors originated from a man in his late teens or twenties in good health.

V and J are TRBV9 and TRBJ1-6; D is undetermined. CDR1 and CDR2 from the germline V gene are SGDLS and YYNGEE. The CDR3 has 15 residues. Trimming removed 0 bases at V and 6 bases at J, with 10 bases between. Written as DNA, the CDR3 is TGTGCCAGCAGCGTAGATGAGCCACCTAATTCACCCCTCCACTTT. Residues: CASSVDEPPNSPLHF.

Turning to this clone: Other DNA sequences of this sample code for an identical CDR3. The chain couples TRBV5-1 to TRBJ2-5, with D uncertain. V shed 0 bases and J shed 1 base, with 10 bases lying between them. This CDR3 has 15 amino acids. Looked up from germline, CDR1 is SGHRS and CDR2 is YFSETQ. The CDR3 bases are TGCGCCAGCAGCTTGGAGGGCAGACCCCAAGAGACCCAGTACTTC. It translates to CASSLEGRPQETQYF.

On this clone itself: Different DNA sequences within this sample yield the same CDR3. The V and J genes are TRBV5-1 and TRBJ2-7; D is unclear. The CDR3 extends over 13 amino acids. The germline V gene encodes CDR1 SGHRS and CDR2 YFSETQ. With 0 bases removed from V and 3 bases from J, the gap between germline ends came to 7 bases. The CDR3 coding sequence is TGCGCCAGCAGCTTGGAGGCGAGCTACGAGCAGTACTTC. Translated, it gives CASSLEASYEQYF.

As to this clone: The same CDR3 arises from other DNA sequences in this sample as well. The rearrangement links TRBV18 to TRBJ2-7; TRBD1 matches at 8 bases. The V and J ends lost 4 bases and 0 bases, in that order; junction bases with no gene match: 2. This CDR3 is 14 amino acids long. From germline, CDR1 is KGHSH and CDR2 LQKENI. The CDR3: CASSRDRNSYEQYF. The CDR3 coding sequence is TGTGCCAGCTCACGGGACAGGAACTCCTACGAGCAGTACTTC.

V is TRBV10-3 and J is TRBJ2-5; tentative D call: TRBD1 (6 bases). This CDR3 is built from 13 residues. Per germline, CDR1 ENHRY and CDR2 SYGVKD. V lost 1 base to trimming and J lost 5 bases, with 8 bases between them. The CDR3 sequence: CAISEFGQETQYF. The CDR3 region has the DNA TGTGCCATCAGTGAGTTTGGACAGGAGACCCAGTACTTC.

V and J are TRBV29-1 and TRBJ1-1; maybe TRBD1 (6 bases). The CDR3 has 13 residues. Germline CDR1 is SQVTM and CDR2 is ANQGSEA. Trimming stripped 3 bases from V and 4 bases from J, with 12 bases between. The CDR3 region is CSVEWGRGTEAFF. The CDR3 nucleotides read TGCAGCGTTGAGTGGGGGCGGGGCACTGAAGCTTTCTTT.

This sequence joins TRBV5-1 and TRBJ1-1; D might be TRBD1 (5 bases). V lost 4 bases and J lost 5, with 18 bases in between. The CDR3 consists of 15 residues. Germline CDR1 is SGHRS and CDR2 is YFSETQ. The CDR3 reads CASSLGTTRLTEAFF. CDR3 in DNA: TGCGCCAGCAGCCTCGGGACTACCCGGCTGACTGAAGCTTTCTTT.

The chain uses TRBV7-2 and TRBJ2-5; D possibly corresponds to TRBD2 (6 bases). CDR1 and CDR2 (germline): SGHTA, FQGNSA. Trimming cost V 4 bases and J 6 bases, with 21 bases left between them. The CDR3 spans 16 residues. The CDR3 bases are TGTGCCAGCAGCTCGAGCATGGGGGGACGTGAAAAGACCCAGTACTTC. Its translation is CASSSSMGGREKTQYF.

This chain connects TRBV4-1 to TRBJ2-7; D is possibly TRBD1 or TRBD2 (5 bases each). The CDR3 covers 15 residues. Between the trimmed V and J ends, which lost 3 bases and 3 bases, there was a span of 15 bases. The germline gives CDR1 MGHRA, CDR2 YSYEKL. This CDR3 reads CASSQGSGTFYEQYF. The CDR3 DNA is TGCGCCAGCAGCCAGGGCTCGGGGACCTTCTACGAGCAGTACTTC.

The chain recombines TRBV9 with TRBJ2-2; TRBD2 aligns across 7 bases. The germline V gene has CDR1 SGDLS and CDR2 YYNGEE. Trimming at V came to 6 bases and at J to 7 bases, leaving 18 bases not matched to a gene. This CDR3 spans 17 amino acids. The CDR3 region is CASTPVGTAGAIGELFF. CDR3 bases: TGTGCCAGCACTCCCGTAGGTACCGCGGGAGCTATCGGGGAGCTGTTTTTT. The full variable domain, rest sourced from reference TRBV9 and TRBJ2-2, is DSGVTQTPKHLITATGQRVTLRCSPRSGDLSVYWYQQSLDQGLQFLIQYYNGEERAKGNILERFSAQQFPDLHSELNLSSLELGDSALYFCASTPVGTAGAIGELFFGEGSRLTVL.

V is TRBV5-8 and J is TRBJ1-5; the D gene is possibly TRBD1 (6 bases). Germline CDR1 and CDR2: SGHTS and YDEGEE. The V and J ends lost 1 base and 3 bases respectively, with 11 bases between them. The CDR3 sequence is 15 residues long. The CDR3 spells CASSLYQGNNQPQHF. The CDR3 DNA reads TGTGCCAGCAGCTTGTACCAGGGGAACAATCAGCCCCAGCATTTT.

V and J are TRBV7-3 and TRBJ2-3; D is uncertain. The germline CDR1 and CDR2 sequences are SGHTA and FQGTGA. V was clipped by 1 base and J by 1 base, with 9 bases between them. The CDR3 loop spans 15 amino acids. CDR3 in amino acids: CASSLNSRGTDTQYF. The CDR3 DNA reads as TGTGCCAGCAGCTTAAATAGTCGAGGCACAGATACGCAGTATTTT.

This sequence joins TRBV9 and TRBJ1-3, with D tentatively TRBD1 (5 bases). Germline lookup yields CDR1 SGDLS and CDR2 YYNGEE. Trimming took off 4 bases at V and 1 base at J, with 12 bases between the two ends. This CDR3 is 15 amino acids long. CDR3 coding DNA: TGTGCCAGCAGCCTGGACATGACTTCTGGAAACACCATATATTTT. Translating it yields CASSLDMTSGNTIYF.

This clone was found once. In DNA, the CDR3 is TGTGCCAGCAGCCCCTCCGAGTGGCTCGAGCAGTTCTTC. This sequence encodes CASSPSEWLEQFF. V is TRBV9 and J is TRBJ2-1; D gene uncertain. The CDR3 is 13 residues long. Trimming shortened V by 4 bases and J by 10 bases, and 15 bases separated the two germline ends. CDR1 and CDR2 from the germline V gene are SGDLS and YYNGEE.

This sequence joins TRBV7-8 and TRBJ2-7; tentative D call: TRBD2 (5 bases). CDR3 length equals 16 residues. V lost 5 bases, J lost 0 bases, and 17 bases lay in between. The germline CDR1 and CDR2 sequences are SGHVS and FQNEAQ. The CDR3 region is CASSVTGMQSSYEQYF. CDR3 nucleotides: TGTGCCAGCAGCGTGACCGGGATGCAAAGCTCCTACGAGCAGTACTTC.

This sequence joins TRBV29-1 and TRBJ2-3, with D perhaps TRBD2 (5 bases). Looked up from germline, CDR1 is SQVTM and CDR2 is ANQGSEA. V was cut by 4 bases and J by 5 bases, with 13 bases left in between. The CDR3 contains 13 residues. The CDR3 loop reads CSVGNPRGDTQYF. As DNA, the CDR3 is TGCAGCGTTGGTAATCCCCGGGGAGATACGCAGTATTTT.

The V gene is TRBV6-6, the J gene TRBJ1-2; tentatively, D is TRBD1 (6 bases). The CDR3 extends over 13 amino acids. V was pared by 6 bases and J by 6 bases, with 14 bases between. Germline V gene sequence: CDR1 MNHNY, CDR2 SVGAGI (reference sequence). The CDR3 nucleotides are TGTGCCAGCAGGGTACAGGGCAGGGATGGCTACACCTTC. This codes for CASRVQGRDGYTF.

In its sample, this clone was seen once. The sample contains more than one DNA sequence encoding this CDR3. The chain couples TRBV30 to TRBJ2-5; unclear D gene. The germline CDR1 and CDR2 sequences are GTSNPN and SVGIG (reference sequence). V shed 0 bases and J shed 4 bases, with 9 bases lying between them. There are 13 residues in the CDR3. The CDR3 spells CAWSVGGVETQYF. Written as DNA, the CDR3 is TGTGCCTGGAGTGTAGGTGGAGTAGAGACCCAGTACTTC.

The chain uses TRBV6-5 and TRBJ1-2, with D possibly being TRBD1 (6 bases). The germline CDR1 and CDR2 sequences are MNHEY and SVGAGI. CDR3 size: 13 residues. V was shortened by 2 bases and J by 6 bases, with 10 bases between the two germline ends. CDR3 loop: CASSYGSGDGYTF. The CDR3 coding sequence is TGTGCCAGCAGTTACGGGTCAGGGGATGGCTACACCTTC.

The genes are TRBV6-4 and TRBJ2-7, with D uncertain. With 3 bases removed from V and 0 bases from J, the gap between germline ends came to 9 bases. The CDR3 is 14 residues long. Germline assignment: CDR1 MRHNA and CDR2 SNTAGT. The CDR3 sequence is CASSEELSSYEQYF. The DNA of the CDR3 is TGTGCCAGCAGTGAGGAGTTAAGCTCCTACGAGCAGTACTTC.

V and J are TRBV27 and TRBJ2-4; tentative D call: TRBD2 (6 bases). Germline CDR1 is MNHEY and CDR2 is SMNVEV (reference sequence). The CDR3 extends over 15 amino acids. V was pared by 3 bases and J by 3 bases, with 12 bases between. CDR3 sequence: CASSFVGLGKNIQYF. CDR3 bases: TGTGCCAGCAGTTTTGTGGGACTGGGCAAAAACATTCAGTACTTC.

The chain carries TRBV18 and TRBJ2-2, with 9 bases lining up with TRBD2. The junction had 5 bases not matched to a gene; V was cut back by 0 bases and J by 0 bases. Germline assignment: CDR1 KGHSH and CDR2 LQKENI. The CDR3 sequence is 18 residues long. CDR3 protein: CASSPPSGGPSNTGELFF. In nucleotides, the CDR3 is TGTGCCAGCTCACCACCGAGCGGGGGGCCTTCGAACACCGGGGAGCTGTTTTTT.

The V call is TRBV5-1, the J call TRBJ2-1; D gene uncertain. CDR3 length: 12 amino acids. Germline V CDR1 and CDR2: SGHRS, YFSETQ. Trimming pared 3 bases from V and 8 bases from J, leaving 9 bases between. In DNA, the CDR3 is TGCGCCAGCAGCTCGACTCTATATGAGCAGTTCTTC. This gives the protein CASSSTLYEQFF. Variable domain in full (rest from reference TRBV5-1 and TRBJ2-1): KAGVTQTPRYLIKTRGQQVTLSCSPISGHRSVSWYQQTPGQGLQFLFEYFSETQRNKGNFPGRFSGRQFSNSRSEMNVSTLELGDSALYLCASSSTLYEQFFGPGTRLTVL.

The V gene is TRBV7-2, the J gene TRBJ2-5; D may match TRBD1 or TRBD2 (5 bases each). The CDR3 is 16 amino acids. The V end lost 3 bases, the J end lost 5 bases, and 19 bases lay between the germline ends. From germline, CDR1 is SGHTA and CDR2 FQGNSA. The CDR3 sequence is CASSLGPYGLSETQYF. In nucleotides, the CDR3 is TGTGCCAGCAGCTTGGGGCCATACGGACTCTCGGAGACCCAGTACTTC.

The rearrangement links TRBV7-2 to TRBJ1-6, with 10 positions matching TRBD1. The CDR3 sequence is 14 residues long. The germline V gene has CDR1 SGHTA and CDR2 FQGNSA. The V segment lost 3 bases and the J segment 9 bases; nucleotides outside the gene matches: 2. The CDR3 spells CASSLGQGSSPLHF. CDR3 bases: TGTGCCAGCAGCTTGGGACAGGGGAGTTCACCCCTCCACTTT.

Comments on this clone: Within the sample, other DNA sequences also encode this same CDR3. This chain connects TRBV5-1 to TRBJ2-5; a possible D gene is TRBD2 (6 bases). Trimming pared 4 bases from V and 5 bases from J, leaving 15 bases between. CDR3 length equals 14 residues. The germline CDR1 and CDR2 sequences are SGHRS and YFSETQ. The CDR3 is CASSPGTPGETQYF. Here the CDR3 DNA reads TGCGCCAGCAGCCCGGGGACTCCCGGCGAGACCCAGTACTTC.

The chain combines TRBV7-2 with TRBJ2-7, with 8 bases aligning to TRBD2. CDR3 size: 14 residues. V shed 3 bases, J shed 2 bases, and the junction held 3 bases outside the gene matches. Germline V gene sequence: CDR1 SGHTA, CDR2 FQGNSA. The CDR3 DNA is TGTGCCAGCAGCTTTCCGGGGGGGCCCTACGAGCAGTACTTC. Protein sequence: CASSFPGGPYEQYF.